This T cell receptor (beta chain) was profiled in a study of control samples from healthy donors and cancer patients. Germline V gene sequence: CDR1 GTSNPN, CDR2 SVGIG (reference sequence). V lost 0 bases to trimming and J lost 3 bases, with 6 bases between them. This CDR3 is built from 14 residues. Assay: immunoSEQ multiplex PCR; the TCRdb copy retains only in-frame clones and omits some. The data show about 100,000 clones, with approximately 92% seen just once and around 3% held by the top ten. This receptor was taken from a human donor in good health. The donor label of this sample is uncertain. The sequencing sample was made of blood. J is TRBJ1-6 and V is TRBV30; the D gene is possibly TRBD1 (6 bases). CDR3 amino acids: CAWSVQGYNSPLHF. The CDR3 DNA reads TGTGCCTGGAGTGTACAGGGCTATAATTCACCCCTCCACTTT.